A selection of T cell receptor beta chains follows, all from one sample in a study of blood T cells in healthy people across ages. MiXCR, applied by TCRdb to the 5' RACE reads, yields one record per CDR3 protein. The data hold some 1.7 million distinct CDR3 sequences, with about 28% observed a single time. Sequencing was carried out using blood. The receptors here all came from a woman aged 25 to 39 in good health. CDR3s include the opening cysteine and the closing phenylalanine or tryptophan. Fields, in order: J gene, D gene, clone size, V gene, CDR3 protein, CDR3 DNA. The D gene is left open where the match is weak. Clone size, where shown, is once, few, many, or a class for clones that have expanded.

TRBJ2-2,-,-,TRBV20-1,CSARDTLYNTGELFF,TGCAGTGCTAGGGACACTTTGTATAACACCGGGGAGCTGTTTTTT
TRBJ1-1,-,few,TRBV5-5,CASSLSRYNTEAFF,TGTGCCAGCAGCTTGTCCAGGTATAACACTGAAGCTTTCTTT
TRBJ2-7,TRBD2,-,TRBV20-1,CSARDLSGASYEQYF,TGCAGTGCTAGAGATCTGAGCGGGGCTTCCTACGAGCAGTACTTC
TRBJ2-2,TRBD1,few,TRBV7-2,CASSIGTGVTGELFF,TGTGCCAGCAGCATCGGGACAGGGGTCACCGGGGAGCTGTTTTTT
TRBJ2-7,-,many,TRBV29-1,CSVGLANYEQYF,TGCAGCGTTGGTCTGGCTAACTACGAGCAGTACTTC
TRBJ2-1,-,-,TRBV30,CAWSLGGTDEQFF,TGTGCCTGGAGCCTCGGGGGTACCGATGAGCAGTTCTTC
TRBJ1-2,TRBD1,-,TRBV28,CASSLSLGQTNYGYTF,TGTGCCAGCAGTTTAAGCTTGGGACAGACAAACTATGGCTACACCTTC
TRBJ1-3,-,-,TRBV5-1,CASRGASKNTIYF,TGCGCCAGCCGTGGGGCCTCGAAGAACACCATATATTTT
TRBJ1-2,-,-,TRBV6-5,CASSYGDGFYGYTF,TGTGCCAGCAGTTACGGGGACGGATTTTATGGCTACACCTTC
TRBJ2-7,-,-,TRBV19,CASSITRANNEQYF,TGTGCCAGTAGTATTACGAGGGCGAACAATGAGCAGTACTTC
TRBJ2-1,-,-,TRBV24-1,CVTRHTSDLNEQFF,TGTGTCACCAGACACACTTCAGATTTGAATGAGCAGTTCTTC
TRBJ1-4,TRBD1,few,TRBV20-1,CSAARTGGVNEKLFF,TGCAGTGCCGCCCGGACAGGGGGTGTAAATGAAAAACTGTTTTTT
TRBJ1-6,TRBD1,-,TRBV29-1,CSASTDRANSPLHF,TGCAGCGCCTCGACGGACAGGGCAAATTCACCCCTCCACTTT
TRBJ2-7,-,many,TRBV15,CATSRDRGPIGSYEQYF,TGTGCCACCAGCAGAGATCGGGGGCCGATAGGATCCTACGAGCAGTACTTC
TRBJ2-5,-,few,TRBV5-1,CASSYSGSRQKTQYF,TGCGCCAGCAGTTATAGCGGAAGTAGGCAAAAGACCCAGTACTTC
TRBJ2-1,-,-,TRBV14,CASSQGPGPSFSWVQFF,TGTGCCAGCAGCCAGGGACCCGGGCCCTCCTTTTCGTGGGTGCAGTTCTTC
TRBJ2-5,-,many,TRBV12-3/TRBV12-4,CASSPTTGPGKTQYF,TGTGCCAGCAGTCCGACCACCGGGCCAGGCAAGACCCAGTACTTC
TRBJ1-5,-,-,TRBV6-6,CASSYEGDGNQPQHF,TGTGCCAGCAGTTATGAGGGAGACGGCAATCAGCCCCAGCATTTT
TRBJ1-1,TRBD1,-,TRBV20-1,CSAPPRTGEYTEAFF,TGCAGTGCGCCACCCCGGACAGGTGAATACACTGAAGCTTTCTTT
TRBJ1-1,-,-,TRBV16,CASSQIRGGTEAFF,TGTGCCAGCAGCCAAATCAGGGGCGGCACTGAAGCTTTCTTT
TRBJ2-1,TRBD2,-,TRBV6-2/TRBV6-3,CTSSYSRTSVRDNEQFF,TGTACCAGCAGTTACTCTCGGACTAGCGTTCGGGACAATGAGCAGTTCTTC
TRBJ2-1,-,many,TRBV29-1,CSVAGTVGVEQFF,TGCAGCGTTGCGGGGACGGTGGGAGTTGAGCAGTTCTTC
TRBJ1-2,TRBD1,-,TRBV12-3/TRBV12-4,CASRDRAGYTF,TGTGCCAGCAGAGACAGGGCTGGCTACACCTTC
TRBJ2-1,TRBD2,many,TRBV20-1,CSARPLGLAGNEQFF,TGCAGTGCTCGCCCTCTGGGACTAGCGGGCAATGAGCAGTTCTTC
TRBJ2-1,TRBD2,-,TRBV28,CASSIKPRLAGGVFHNEQFF,TGTGCCAGCAGTATAAAGCCCCGATTGGCGGGGGGAGTATTTCACAATGAGCAGTTCTTC
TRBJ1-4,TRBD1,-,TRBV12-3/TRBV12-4,CASSPGTATTNEKLFF,TGTGCCAGCAGCCCCGGGACAGCCACAACTAATGAAAAACTGTTTTTT
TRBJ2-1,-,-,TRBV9,CANSVGPAGEQFF,TGTGCCAACAGCGTGGGGCCGGCGGGCGAGCAGTTCTTC
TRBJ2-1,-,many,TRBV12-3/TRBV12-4,CASSVSNEQFF,TGTGCCAGCAGCGTGTCCAATGAGCAGTTCTTC
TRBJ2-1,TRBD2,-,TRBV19,CGTSATYNEQFF,TGTGGGACTAGCGCGACCTACAATGAGCAGTTCTTC
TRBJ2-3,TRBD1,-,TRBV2,CAGSATGDSTDTQYF,TGTGCCGGCAGCGCGACAGGGGACTCCACAGATACGCAGTATTTT
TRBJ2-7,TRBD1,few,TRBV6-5,CASSYGDSRKEQYF,TGTGCCAGCAGTTACGGGGACAGCAGAAAAGAGCAGTACTTC